This T cell receptor (beta chain) was sequenced in a study of control samples from healthy donors and cancer patients. Clones were read by immunoSEQ multiplex PCR, and TCRdb kept only the in-frame ones, dropping some. The table includes around 110,000 clones, 85% to 90% detected once. This CDR3 spans 16 amino acids. Per the germline V gene, CDR1 is LGHNT and CDR2 is FRNRAP. The J segment lost 5 bases and the V segment lost 11 bases, leaving 18 bases of the junction unmatched. The chain uses TRBV12-5 and TRBJ2-5; 9 nucleotides match TRBD2. The receptor was isolated from a woman in her forties or fifties with colorectal cancer. Material for sequencing was PBMCs. DNA of the CDR3: TGTGCTCGGGGCCGCGCGCGGGGGGGCCGGGGGGAGACCCAGTACTTC. Protein sequence: CARGRARGGRGETQYF.